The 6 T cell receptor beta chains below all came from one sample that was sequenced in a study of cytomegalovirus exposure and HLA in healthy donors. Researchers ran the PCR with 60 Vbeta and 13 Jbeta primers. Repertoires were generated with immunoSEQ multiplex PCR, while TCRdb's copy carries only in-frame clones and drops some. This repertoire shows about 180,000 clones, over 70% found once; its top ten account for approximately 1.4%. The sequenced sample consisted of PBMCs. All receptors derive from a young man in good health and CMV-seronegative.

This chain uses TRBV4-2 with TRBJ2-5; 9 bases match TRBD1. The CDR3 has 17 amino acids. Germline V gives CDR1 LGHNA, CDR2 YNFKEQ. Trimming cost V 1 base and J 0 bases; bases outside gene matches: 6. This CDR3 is CASSQGGTGSHQETQYF. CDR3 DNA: TGTGCCAGCAGCCAAGGGGGGACAGGGAGCCACCAAGAGACCCAGTACTTC.

CDR3 sequence: CAWRQEGNEQFF. CDR3 coding DNA: TGTGCCTGGAGGCAGGAGGGAAATGAGCAGTTCTTC. The V call is TRBV30, the J call TRBJ2-1; tentatively, D is TRBD2 (6 bases). The germline V gene encodes CDR1 GTSNPN and CDR2 SVGIG (reference sequence). CDR3 size: 12 residues. V was shortened by 3 bases and J by 7 bases, with 10 bases between the two germline ends.

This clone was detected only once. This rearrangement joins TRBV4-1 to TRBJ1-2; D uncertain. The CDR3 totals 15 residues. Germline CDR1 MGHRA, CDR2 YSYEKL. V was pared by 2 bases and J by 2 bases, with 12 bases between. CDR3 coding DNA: TGCGCCAGCAGCCAATGGGAGGGTGCGAACTATGGCTACACCTTC. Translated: CASSQWEGANYGYTF.

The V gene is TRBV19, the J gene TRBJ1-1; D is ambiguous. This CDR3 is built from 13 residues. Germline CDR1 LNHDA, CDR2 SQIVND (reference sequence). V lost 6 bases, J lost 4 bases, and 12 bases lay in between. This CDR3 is CASSTSEVTEAFF. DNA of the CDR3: TGTGCCAGTAGCACAAGTGAGGTCACTGAAGCTTTCTTT.

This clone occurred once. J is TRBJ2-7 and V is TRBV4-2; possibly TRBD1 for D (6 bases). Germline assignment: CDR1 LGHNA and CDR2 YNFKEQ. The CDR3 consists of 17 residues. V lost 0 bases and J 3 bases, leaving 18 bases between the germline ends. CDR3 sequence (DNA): TGTGCCAGCAGCCAAGATCCATCACAGGGAGCCAACTACGAGCAGTACTTC. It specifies CASSQDPSQGANYEQYF.

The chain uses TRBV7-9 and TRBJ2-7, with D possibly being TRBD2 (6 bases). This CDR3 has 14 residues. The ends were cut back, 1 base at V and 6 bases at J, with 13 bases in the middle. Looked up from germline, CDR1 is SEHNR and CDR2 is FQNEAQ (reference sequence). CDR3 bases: TGTGCCAGCAGCTTAGAACGGCGGGGCGGCGAGCAGTACTTC. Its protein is CASSLERRGGEQYF.